This T cell receptor beta chain is drawn from a study of cytomegalovirus exposure and HLA in healthy donors. Study information: Earlier work reported approximately 110 million unique TCR beta sequences from approximately 180 million T cells. Study-wide results and limits: A later look showed TCR association rates differing by HLA locus, highest for DRB1 and lowest for HLA-C. TCR sequences were mostly rare, though some public TCRs occurred in many donors. A reported reduction in N-insertions relative to the roughly 710-donor mean was seen in an Asian-associated ancestry cluster in a later analysis.

To note about this clone: The target antigen is unknown. Other DNA sequences in this specimen translate into the identical CDR3.

Germline CDR1 and CDR2: MNHEY and SVGAGI. Trimming removed 5 bases from V and 4 bases from J; junction bases left unmatched: 4. The CDR3 length is 15 residues. The PCR contained 60 Vbeta and 13 Jbeta primers. TCRdb's copy holds only in-frame clones and misses some; the assay was immunoSEQ multiplex PCR. The data show about 99,000 clones, around 82% seen once. The material sequenced was PBMCs. This TCR derives from a woman in her 40s in good health and CMV-seronegative. This sequence joins TRBV6-5 and TRBJ2-1; 11 bases line up with TRBD2. The CDR3 region has the DNA TGTGCCAGCAGTCGAACTAGCGGGAGATACAATGAGCAGTTCTTC. It specifies CASSRTSGRYNEQFF.